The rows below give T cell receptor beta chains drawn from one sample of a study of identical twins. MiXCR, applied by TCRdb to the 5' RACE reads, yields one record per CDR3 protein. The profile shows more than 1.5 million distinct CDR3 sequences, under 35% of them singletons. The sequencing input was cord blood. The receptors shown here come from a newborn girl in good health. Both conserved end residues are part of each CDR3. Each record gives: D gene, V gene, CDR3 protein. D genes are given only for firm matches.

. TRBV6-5 CASSWVTNRDTQYF
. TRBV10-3 CASGGRDSYNEQFF
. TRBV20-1 CSARLNYEQYF
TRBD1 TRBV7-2 CASSQDRGWEKLFF
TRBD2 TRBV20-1 CSARPSSGGTSTDTQYF
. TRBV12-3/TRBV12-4 CASSLRVTGDNNEQFF
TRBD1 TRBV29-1 CSVEDRWAKNIQYF
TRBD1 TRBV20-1 CSAETGGTYEQYF
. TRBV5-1 CASSLLDENYGYTF
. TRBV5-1 CASSLVAAGAQVNTEAFF